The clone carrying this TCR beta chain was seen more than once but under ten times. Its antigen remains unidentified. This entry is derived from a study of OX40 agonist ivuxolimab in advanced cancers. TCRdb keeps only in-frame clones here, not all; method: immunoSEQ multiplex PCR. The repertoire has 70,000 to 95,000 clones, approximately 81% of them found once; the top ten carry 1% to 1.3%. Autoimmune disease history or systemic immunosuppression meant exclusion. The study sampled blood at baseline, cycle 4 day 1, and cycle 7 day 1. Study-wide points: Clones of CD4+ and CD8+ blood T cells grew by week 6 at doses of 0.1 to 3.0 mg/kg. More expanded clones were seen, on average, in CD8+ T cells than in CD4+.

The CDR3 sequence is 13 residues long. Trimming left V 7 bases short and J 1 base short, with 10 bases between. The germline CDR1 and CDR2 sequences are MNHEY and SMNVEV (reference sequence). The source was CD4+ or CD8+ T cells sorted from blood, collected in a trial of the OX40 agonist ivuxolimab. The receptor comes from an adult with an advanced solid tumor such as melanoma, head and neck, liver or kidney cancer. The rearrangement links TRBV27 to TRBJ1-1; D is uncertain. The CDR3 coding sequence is TGTGCCAGCAAAAGGCAAACGAACACTGAAGCTTTCTTT. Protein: CASKRQTNTEAFF.